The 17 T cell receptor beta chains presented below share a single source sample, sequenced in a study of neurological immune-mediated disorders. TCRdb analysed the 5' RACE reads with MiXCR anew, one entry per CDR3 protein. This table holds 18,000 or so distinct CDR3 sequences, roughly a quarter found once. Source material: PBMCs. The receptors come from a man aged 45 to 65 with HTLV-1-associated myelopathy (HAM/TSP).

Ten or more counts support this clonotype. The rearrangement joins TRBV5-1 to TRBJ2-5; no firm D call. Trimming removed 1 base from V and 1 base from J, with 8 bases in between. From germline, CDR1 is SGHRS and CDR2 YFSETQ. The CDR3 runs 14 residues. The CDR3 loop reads CASSLYGIQETQYF. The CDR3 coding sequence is TGCGCCAGCAGCTTGTATGGCATCCAAGAGACCCAGTACTTC.

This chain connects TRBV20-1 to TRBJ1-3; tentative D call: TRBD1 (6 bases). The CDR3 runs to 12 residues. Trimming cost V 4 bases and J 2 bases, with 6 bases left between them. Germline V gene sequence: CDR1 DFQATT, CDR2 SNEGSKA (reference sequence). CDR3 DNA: TGCAGTGCTAACAGGGCTGGAAACACCATATATTTT. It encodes CSANRAGNTIYF.

Here the CDR3 DNA reads TGTGCCAGCATTTCGGGGACAGGTCGGACTGAAGTTTCCTACTCCTACAATGAGCAGTTCTTC. Encoded protein: CASISGTGRTEVSYSYNEQFF. The chain employs TRBV12-3 or TRBV12-4 and TRBJ2-1; TRBD1 aligns across 8 bases. J gave up 0 bases and V 7 bases, and 23 bases lay outside the gene matches. This CDR3 contains 21 residues.

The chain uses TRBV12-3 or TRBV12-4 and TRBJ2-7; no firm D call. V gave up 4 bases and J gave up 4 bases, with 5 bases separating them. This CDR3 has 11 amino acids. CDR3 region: CASSSEYEQYF. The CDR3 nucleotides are TGTGCCAGCAGTTCCGAGTACGAGCAGTACTTC.

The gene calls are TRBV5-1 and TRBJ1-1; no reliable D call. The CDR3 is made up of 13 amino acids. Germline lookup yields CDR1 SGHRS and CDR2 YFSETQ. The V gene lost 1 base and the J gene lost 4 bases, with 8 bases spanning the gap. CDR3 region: CASSLQASTEAFF. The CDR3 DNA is TGCGCCAGCAGCTTGCAGGCGTCCACTGAAGCTTTCTTT. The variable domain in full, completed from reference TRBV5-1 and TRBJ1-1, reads KAGVTQTPRYLIKTRGQQVTLSCSPISGHRSVSWYQQTPGQGLQFLFEYFSETQRNKGNFPGRFSGRQFSNSRSEMNVSTLELGDSALYLCASSLQASTEAFFGQGTRLTVV.

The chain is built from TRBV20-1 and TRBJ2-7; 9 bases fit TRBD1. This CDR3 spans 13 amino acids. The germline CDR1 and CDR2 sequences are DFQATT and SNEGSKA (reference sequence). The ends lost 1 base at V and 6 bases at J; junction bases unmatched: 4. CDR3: CSARGDREAEQYF. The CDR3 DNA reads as TGCAGTGCTAGAGGGGACAGGGAGGCCGAGCAGTACTTC.

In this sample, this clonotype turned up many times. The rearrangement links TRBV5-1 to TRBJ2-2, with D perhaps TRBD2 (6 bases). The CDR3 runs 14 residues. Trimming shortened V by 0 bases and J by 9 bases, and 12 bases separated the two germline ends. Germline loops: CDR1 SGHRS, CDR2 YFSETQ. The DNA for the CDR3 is TGCGCCAGCAGCTTGGACCAAAGCGGGTGGGAGCTGTTTTTT. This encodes CASSLDQSGWELFF.

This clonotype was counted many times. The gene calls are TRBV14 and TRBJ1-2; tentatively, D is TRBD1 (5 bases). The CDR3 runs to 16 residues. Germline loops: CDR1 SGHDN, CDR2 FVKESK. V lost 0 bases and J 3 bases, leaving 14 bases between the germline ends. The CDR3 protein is CASSQDSTGAHYGYTF. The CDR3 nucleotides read TGTGCCAGCAGCCAAGATTCAACAGGCGCCCACTATGGCTACACCTTC.

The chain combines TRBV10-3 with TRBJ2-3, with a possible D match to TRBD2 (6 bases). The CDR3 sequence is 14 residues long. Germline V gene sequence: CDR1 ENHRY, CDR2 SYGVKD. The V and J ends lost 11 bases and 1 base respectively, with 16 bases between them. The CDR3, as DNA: TGTGCCGTCTTAGCGGTGGGGGGCACAGATACGCAGTATTTT. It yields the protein CAVLAVGGTDTQYF.

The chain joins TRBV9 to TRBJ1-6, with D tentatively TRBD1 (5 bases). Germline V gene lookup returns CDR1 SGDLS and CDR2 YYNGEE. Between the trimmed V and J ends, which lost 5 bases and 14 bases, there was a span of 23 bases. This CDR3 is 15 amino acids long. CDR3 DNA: TGTGCCAGCAGATATGACAGCTCGGGGATAGCGTCCCTCCACTTT. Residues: CASRYDSSGIASLHF.

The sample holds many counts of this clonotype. The CDR3 reads CATSTQAGETQYF. Here the CDR3 DNA reads TGTGCCACCAGCACACAGGCGGGGGAGACCCAGTACTTC. This chain joins TRBV15 and TRBJ2-5; possibly TRBD2 for D (6 bases). Germline V gene data show CDR1 as LNHNV and CDR2 as YYDKDF (reference sequence). Trimming took off 4 bases at V and 5 bases at J, with 11 bases between the two ends. There are 13 residues in the CDR3. Using reference TRBV15 and TRBJ2-5 for the parts outside the CDR3, the full variable domain is DAMVIQNPRYQVTQFGKPVTLSCSQTLNHNVMYWYQQKSSQAPKLLFHYYDKDFNNEADTPDNFQSRRPNTSFCFLDIRSPGLGDTAMYLCATSTQAGETQYFGPGTRLLVL.

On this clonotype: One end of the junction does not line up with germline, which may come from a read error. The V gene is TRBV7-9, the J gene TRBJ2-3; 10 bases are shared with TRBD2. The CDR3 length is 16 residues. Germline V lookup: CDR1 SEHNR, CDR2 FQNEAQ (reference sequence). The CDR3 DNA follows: TGTGCCAACAGCTTAGCAGCGGGGGGGCCCACAGATACGCAGTATTTT. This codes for CANSLAAGGPTDTQYF.

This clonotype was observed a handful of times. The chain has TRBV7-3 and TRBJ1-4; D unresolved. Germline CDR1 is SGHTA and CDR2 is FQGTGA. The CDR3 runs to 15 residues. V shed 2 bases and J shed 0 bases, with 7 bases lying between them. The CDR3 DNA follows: TGTGCCAGCAGCTTAGACGGGACAACTAATGAAAAACTGTTTTTT. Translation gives CASSLDGTTNEKLFF.

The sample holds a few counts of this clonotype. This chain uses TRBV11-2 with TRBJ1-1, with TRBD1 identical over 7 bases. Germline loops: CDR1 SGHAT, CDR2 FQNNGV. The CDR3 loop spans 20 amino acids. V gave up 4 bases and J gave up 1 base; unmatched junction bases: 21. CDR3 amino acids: CASSYRVGWTGGQANTEAFF. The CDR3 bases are TGTGCCAGCAGCTATCGGGTGGGTTGGACAGGCGGGCAGGCGAACACTGAAGCTTTCTTT.

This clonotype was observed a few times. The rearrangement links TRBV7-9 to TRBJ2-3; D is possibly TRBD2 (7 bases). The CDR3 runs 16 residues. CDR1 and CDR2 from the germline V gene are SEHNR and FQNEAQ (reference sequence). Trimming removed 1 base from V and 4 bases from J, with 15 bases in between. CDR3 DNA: TGTGCCAGCAGCTTAGGACGCCAGGGGAGGGCAGATACGCAGTATTTT. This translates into CASSLGRQGRADTQYF.

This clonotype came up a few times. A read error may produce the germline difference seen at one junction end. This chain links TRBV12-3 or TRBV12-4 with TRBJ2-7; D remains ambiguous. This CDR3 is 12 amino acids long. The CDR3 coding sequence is TGTGCCAGCAGCTTAGCCCCCTACGAGCAGTACTTC. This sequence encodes CASSLAPYEQYF.

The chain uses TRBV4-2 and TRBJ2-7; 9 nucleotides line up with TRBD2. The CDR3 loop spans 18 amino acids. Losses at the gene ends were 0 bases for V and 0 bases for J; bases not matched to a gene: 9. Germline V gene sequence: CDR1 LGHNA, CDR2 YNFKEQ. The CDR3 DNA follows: TGTGCCAGCAGCCAAGATCGAAAGCGGGGGGACAGCTCCTACGAGCAGTACGTC. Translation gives CASSQDRKRGDSSYEQYV.